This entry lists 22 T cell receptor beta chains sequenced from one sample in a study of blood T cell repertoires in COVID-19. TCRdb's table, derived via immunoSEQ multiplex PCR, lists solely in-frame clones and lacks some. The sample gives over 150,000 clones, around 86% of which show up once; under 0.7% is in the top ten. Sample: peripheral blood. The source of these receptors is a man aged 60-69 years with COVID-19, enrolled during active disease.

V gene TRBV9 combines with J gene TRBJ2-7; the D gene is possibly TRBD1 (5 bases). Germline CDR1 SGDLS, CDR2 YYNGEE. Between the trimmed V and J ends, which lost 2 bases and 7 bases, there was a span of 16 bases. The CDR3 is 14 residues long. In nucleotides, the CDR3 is TGTGCCAGCAGCGTCGACTTCAGCTCAGGGGAGCAGTACTTC. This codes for CASSVDFSSGEQYF. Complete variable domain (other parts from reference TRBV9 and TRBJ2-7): DSGVTQTPKHLITATGQRVTLRCSPRSGDLSVYWYQQSLDQGLQFLIQYYNGEERAKGNILERFSAQQFPDLHSELNLSSLELGDSALYFCASSVDFSSGEQYFGPGTRLTVT.

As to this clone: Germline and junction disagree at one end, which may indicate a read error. In nucleotides, the CDR3 is TGTGCTAGCAGCCTTACTAGCGGTGAGCAGTTCTTC. Translating gives CASSLTSGEQFF. The chain recombines TRBV7-7 with TRBJ2-1; 8 positions agree with TRBD2. The CDR3 has 12 residues. In germline, CDR1 is SSHAT, CDR2 FNYEAQ (reference sequence).

The CDR3, as DNA: TGCGCCAGCAGCCAAACCCCAACAACGGGTCCCTACAATGAGCAGTTCTTC. It specifies CASSQTPTTGPYNEQFF. This chain uses TRBV4-1 with TRBJ2-1; D unresolved. Germline CDR1 MGHRA, CDR2 YSYEKL. The V and J ends lost 2 bases and 2 bases respectively, with 16 bases between them. This CDR3 spans 17 amino acids.

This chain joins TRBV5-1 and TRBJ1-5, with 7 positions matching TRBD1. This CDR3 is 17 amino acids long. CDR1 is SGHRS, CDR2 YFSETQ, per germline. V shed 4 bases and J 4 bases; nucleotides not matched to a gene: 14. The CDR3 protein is CASSPGGTDWRNQPQHF. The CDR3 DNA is TGCGCCAGCAGCCCGGGAGGGACAGACTGGCGGAATCAGCCCCAGCATTTT.

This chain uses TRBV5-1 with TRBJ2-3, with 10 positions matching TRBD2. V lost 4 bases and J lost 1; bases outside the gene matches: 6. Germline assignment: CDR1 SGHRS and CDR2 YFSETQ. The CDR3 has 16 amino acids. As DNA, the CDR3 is TGCGCCAGCAGCCAGAAAGGACTAGCGGGCACAGATACGCAGTATTTT. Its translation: CASSQKGLAGTDTQYF.

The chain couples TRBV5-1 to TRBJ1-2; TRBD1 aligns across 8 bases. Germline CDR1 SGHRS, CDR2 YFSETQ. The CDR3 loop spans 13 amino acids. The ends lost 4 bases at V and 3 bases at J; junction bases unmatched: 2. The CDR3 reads CASSPQGDYGYTF. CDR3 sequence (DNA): TGCGCCAGCAGCCCACAGGGGGACTATGGCTACACCTTC.

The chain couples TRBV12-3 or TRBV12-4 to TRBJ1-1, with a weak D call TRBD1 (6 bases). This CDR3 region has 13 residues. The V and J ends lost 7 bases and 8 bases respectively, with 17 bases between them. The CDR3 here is CASNPPGHREAFF. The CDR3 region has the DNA TGTGCCAGCAATCCACCGGGACACAGAGAAGCTTTCTTT.

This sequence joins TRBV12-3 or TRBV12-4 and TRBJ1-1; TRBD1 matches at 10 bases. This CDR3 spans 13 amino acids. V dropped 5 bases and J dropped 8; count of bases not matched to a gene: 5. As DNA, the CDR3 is TGTGCCAGCAGTCTGGGACAGGGGAGGGAAGCTTTCTTT. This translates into CASSLGQGREAFF.

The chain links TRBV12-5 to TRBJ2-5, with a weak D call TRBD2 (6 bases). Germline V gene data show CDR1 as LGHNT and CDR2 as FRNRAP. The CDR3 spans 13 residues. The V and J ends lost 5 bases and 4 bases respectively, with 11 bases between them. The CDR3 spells CASGGEVRETQYF. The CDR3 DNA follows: TGTGCTAGTGGTGGGGAGGTACGAGAGACCCAGTACTTC.

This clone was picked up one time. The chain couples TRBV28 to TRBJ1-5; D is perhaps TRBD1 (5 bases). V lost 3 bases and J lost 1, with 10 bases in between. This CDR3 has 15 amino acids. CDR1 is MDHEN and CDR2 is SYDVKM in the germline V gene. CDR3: CASSLDNASNQPQHF. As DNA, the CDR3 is TGTGCCAGCAGTTTGGACAACGCAAGCAATCAGCCCCAGCATTTT.

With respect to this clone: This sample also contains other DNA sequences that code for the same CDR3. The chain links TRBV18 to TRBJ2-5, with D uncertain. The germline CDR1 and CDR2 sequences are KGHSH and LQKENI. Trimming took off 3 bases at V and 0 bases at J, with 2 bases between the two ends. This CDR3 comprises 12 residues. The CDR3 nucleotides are TGTGCCAGCTCACCCAACCAAGAGACCCAGTACTTC. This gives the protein CASSPNQETQYF.

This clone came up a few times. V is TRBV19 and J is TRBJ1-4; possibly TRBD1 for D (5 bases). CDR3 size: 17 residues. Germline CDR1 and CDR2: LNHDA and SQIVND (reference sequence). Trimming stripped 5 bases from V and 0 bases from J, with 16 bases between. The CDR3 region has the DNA TGTGCCAGTAGTGTAGGGTCGGACATTGCAACTAATGAAAAACTGTTTTTT. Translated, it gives CASSVGSDIATNEKLFF.

CDR3 in amino acids: CASQLDRQGSSYNEQFF. The CDR3 DNA is TGTGCCAGCCAGCTCGACCGACAGGGGAGCTCCTACAATGAGCAGTTCTTC. The chain uses TRBV27 and TRBJ2-1; TRBD1 matches at 8 bases. Germline lookup yields CDR1 MNHEY and CDR2 SMNVEV (reference sequence). The V gene end was trimmed by 8 bases and the J gene end by 0 bases; junction bases not matched to a gene: 12. This CDR3 spans 17 amino acids.

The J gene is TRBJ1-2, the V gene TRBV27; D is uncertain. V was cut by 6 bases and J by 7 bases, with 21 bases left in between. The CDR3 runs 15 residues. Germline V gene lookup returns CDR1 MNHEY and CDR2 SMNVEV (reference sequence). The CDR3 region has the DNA TGTGCCAGCAGCTCCTATGACGGGGTTGAGGGTGGCTACACCTTC. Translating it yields CASSSYDGVEGGYTF.

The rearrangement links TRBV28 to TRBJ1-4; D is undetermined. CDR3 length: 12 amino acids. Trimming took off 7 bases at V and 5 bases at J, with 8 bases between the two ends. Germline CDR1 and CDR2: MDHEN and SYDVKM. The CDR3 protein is CASTQKNEKLFF. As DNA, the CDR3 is TGTGCCAGCACTCAGAAGAATGAAAAACTGTTTTTT.

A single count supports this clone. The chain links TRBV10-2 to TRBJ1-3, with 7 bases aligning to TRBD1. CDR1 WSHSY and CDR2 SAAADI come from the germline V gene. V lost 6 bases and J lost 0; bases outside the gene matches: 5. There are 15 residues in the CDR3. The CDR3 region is CASRGTADSGNTIYF. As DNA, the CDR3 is TGCGCCAGCAGGGGGACAGCCGACTCTGGAAACACCATATATTTT.

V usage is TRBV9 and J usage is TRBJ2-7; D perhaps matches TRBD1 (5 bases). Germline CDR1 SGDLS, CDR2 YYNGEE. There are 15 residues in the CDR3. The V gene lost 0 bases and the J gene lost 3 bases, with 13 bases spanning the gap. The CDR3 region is CASSVGQGNIYEQYF. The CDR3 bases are TGTGCCAGCAGCGTAGGGCAGGGTAATATCTACGAGCAGTACTTC.

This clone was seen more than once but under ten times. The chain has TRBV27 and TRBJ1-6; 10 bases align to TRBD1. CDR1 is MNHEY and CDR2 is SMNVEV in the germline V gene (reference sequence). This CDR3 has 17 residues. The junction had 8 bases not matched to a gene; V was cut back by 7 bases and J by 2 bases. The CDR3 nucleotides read TGTGCCAGCACCGCCCCCGGACAGGGGGCCTATAATTCACCCCTCCACTTT. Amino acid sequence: CASTAPGQGAYNSPLHF.

The CDR3 protein is CASSLEGLASYEQYF. DNA for the CDR3: TGTGCCAGCAGCTTAGAAGGACTAGCCTCCTACGAGCAGTACTTC. The rearrangement uses TRBV7-2 and TRBJ2-7; 8 positions agree with TRBD2. The V gene end was trimmed by 1 base and the J gene end by 0 bases; junction bases not matched to a gene: 2. This CDR3 region has 15 residues. Germline V CDR1 and CDR2: SGHTA, FQGNSA.

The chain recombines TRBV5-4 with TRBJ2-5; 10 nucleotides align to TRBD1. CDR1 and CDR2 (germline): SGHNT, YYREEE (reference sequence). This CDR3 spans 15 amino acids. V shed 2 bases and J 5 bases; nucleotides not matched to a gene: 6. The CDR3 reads CASSLLTGGFETQYF. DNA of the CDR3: TGTGCCAGCAGCTTACTGACAGGGGGCTTTGAGACCCAGTACTTC.

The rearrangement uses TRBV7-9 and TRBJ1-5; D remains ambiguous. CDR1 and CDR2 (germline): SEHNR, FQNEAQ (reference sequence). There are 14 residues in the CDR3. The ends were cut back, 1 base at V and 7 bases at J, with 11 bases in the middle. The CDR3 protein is CASSLVNERQPQHF. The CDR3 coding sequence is TGTGCCAGCAGCTTAGTTAACGAGCGGCAGCCCCAGCATTTT.

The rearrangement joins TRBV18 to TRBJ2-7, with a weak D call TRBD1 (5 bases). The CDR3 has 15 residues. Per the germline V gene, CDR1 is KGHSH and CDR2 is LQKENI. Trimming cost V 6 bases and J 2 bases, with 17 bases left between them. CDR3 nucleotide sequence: TGTGCCAGCTCCCTGACTCTGACAGCTCCCTACGAGCAGTACTTC. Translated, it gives CASSLTLTAPYEQYF.